This T cell receptor beta chain was found in a study of blood T cell repertoires in COVID-19. Turning to the study itself: Samples taken during acute and convalescent COVID-19 were collected in the United States, Italy and Spain. The cDNA or gDNA used as material had been derived from T cells, B-cell-depleted T cells, or PBMCs.

Methods used by the authors: Reference gene primer amplification gave estimated nucleated cell counts. Clones were sequenced by immunoSEQ multiplex PCR, and TCRdb holds only the in-frame ones, with some missing. The DNA was the basis for D and trimming; V, J and clone size are from that table. The sample yields 190,000 or so clones, more than 70% seen once. V shed 0 bases and J shed 7 bases, with 11 bases lying between them. The CDR3 spans 15 residues. CDR1 SGHDT and CDR2 YYEEEE come from the germline V gene. The sample comprised peripheral blood. V gene TRBV5-6 combines with J gene TRBJ1-6, with a weak D call TRBD1 (6 bases). The TCR sequence derives from a woman at least 80 years old with active or convalescent COVID-19. Here the CDR3 DNA reads TGTGCCAGCAGCTTGGTACAGGGTAAAAATTCACCCCTCCACTTT. This codes for CASSLVQGKNSPLHF.